This paragraph reports one TCR beta chain. The germline gene is not matched at one end of the junction; a read error may be the cause. No cell sorting was done before RNA was extracted from the tissue. The sample originates from a study of tumor and adjacent non-tumor tissue in lung cancer. The CDR3 length is 13 residues. Germline-derived CDR1 and CDR2 are LNHDA and SQIVND (reference sequence). Three rounds of nested PCR, following a modified ARM-PCR protocol, produced the TCRbeta library. TCRdb fed the multiplex PCR reads into MiXCR, producing one record per CDR3 protein. This sample has tens of thousands of distinct CDR3 sequences, with around 71% found just once.

The V and J genes are TRBV19 and TRBJ2-7; D is perhaps TRBD1 or TRBD2 (5 bases each). Material for sequencing was lung tumor tissue. This sequence originates from a man in his 60s with non-small cell lung cancer. CDR3 sequence reads: CASSVGREYEHYF. CDR3 coding DNA: TGTGCCAGTAGTGTTGGCAGGGAGTACGAGCATTACTTC.